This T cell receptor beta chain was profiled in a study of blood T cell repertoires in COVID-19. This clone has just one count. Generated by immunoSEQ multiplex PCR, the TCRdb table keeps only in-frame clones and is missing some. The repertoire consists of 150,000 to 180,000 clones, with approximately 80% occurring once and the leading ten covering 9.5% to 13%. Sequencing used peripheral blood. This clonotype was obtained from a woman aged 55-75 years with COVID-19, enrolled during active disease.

CDR3 in DNA: TGTGCCAGCAGCGGCAGGGACTACTATCAGCCCCAGCATTTT. Encoded protein: CASSGRDYYQPQHF. The J gene is TRBJ1-5, the V gene TRBV9; tentatively, D is TRBD1 (5 bases). Between the trimmed V and J ends, which lost 3 bases and 5 bases, there was a span of 12 bases. This CDR3 has 14 residues. CDR1 is SGDLS and CDR2 is YYNGEE in the germline V gene.